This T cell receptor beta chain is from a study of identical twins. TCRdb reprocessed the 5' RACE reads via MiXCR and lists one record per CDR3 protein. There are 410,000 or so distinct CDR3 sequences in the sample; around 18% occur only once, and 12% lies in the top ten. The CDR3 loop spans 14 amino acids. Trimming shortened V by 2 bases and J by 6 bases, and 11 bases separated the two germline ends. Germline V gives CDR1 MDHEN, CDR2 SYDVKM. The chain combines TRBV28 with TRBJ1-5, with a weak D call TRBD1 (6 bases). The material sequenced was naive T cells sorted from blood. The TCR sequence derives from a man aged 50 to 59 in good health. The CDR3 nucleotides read TGTGCCAGCAGTTTACCTGGGGGCCTTCAGCCCCAGCATTTT. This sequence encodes CASSLPGGLQPQHF.